Below, 10 T cell receptor beta chains from the same sample are listed, as sequenced in a study of T cell repertoires in cytomegalovirus infection. A single record per CDR3 protein comes from TCRdb applying MiXCR to the reads. The sample holds 250,000 to 300,000 distinct CDR3 sequences, roughly 25% seen once. Sequenced sample: PBMCs. All receptors derive from a human donor in good health (CMV status not recorded). Some clones in this sample may be carry-over from other donors' samples.

The gene calls are TRBV10-3 and TRBJ2-1; TRBD2 agrees at 11 bases. Trimming cost V 5 bases and J 4 bases; bases outside gene matches: 1. The CDR3 has 14 residues. Germline V gives CDR1 ENHRY, CDR2 SYGVKD. CDR3 coding DNA: TGTGCCATCAGTACTAGCGGGAGTTACAATGAGCAGTTCTTC. It specifies CAISTSGSYNEQFF.

This clonotype showed up many times. The V gene is TRBV7-6, the J gene TRBJ2-1; a possible D gene is TRBD1 (6 bases). Germline V gene lookup returns CDR1 SGHVS and CDR2 FNYEAQ. Trimming pared 4 bases from V and 5 bases from J, leaving 12 bases between. This CDR3 is built from 14 residues. CDR3 region: CASSSQGSHNEQFF. The DNA for the CDR3 is TGTGCCAGCAGCTCCCAGGGGTCCCACAATGAGCAGTTCTTC.

This clonotype was recorded many times. The genes are TRBV7-8 and TRBJ1-1; D ambiguous. V dropped 1 base and J dropped 7 bases, with 10 bases sitting between them. CDR1 SGHVS and CDR2 FQNEAQ come from the germline V gene. The CDR3 spans 13 residues. CDR3 bases: TGTGCCAGCAGCTTAGGCGAACAGCGTGAAGCTTTCTTT. As protein: CASSLGEQREAFF.

This clonotype showed up many times. V is TRBV6-5 and J is TRBJ2-1; 11 bases fit TRBD2. Germline V gives CDR1 MNHEY, CDR2 SVGAGI. V gave up 5 bases and J gave up 12 bases; unmatched junction bases: 12. The CDR3 is made up of 15 amino acids. The CDR3 loop is CASSAGTSGSGGQFF. CDR3 sequence (DNA): TGTGCCAGCAGTGCAGGGACTAGCGGATCTGGGGGGCAGTTCTTC.

This clonotype showed up just a few times. The chain links TRBV10-3 to TRBJ1-3; D uncertain. V shed 6 bases and J shed 0 bases, with 18 bases lying between them. CDR3 length: 17 residues. In germline, CDR1 is ENHRY, CDR2 SYGVKD. The CDR3 is CAISATFPGHSGNTIYF. DNA for the CDR3: TGTGCCATCAGCGCTACCTTTCCGGGCCACTCTGGAAACACCATATATTTT.

This chain uses TRBV20-1 with TRBJ2-7; TRBD1 matches 7 bases. The CDR3 is 13 residues long. V was clipped by 7 bases and J by 0 bases; unmatched bases: 6. Per germline, CDR1 DFQATT and CDR2 SNEGSKA (reference sequence). As DNA, the CDR3 is TGCAGTGTTCAGACAGGGAGCTCCTACGAGCAGTACTTC. It encodes CSVQTGSSYEQYF.

The J gene is TRBJ2-7, the V gene TRBV11-1, with TRBD2 identical over 7 bases. CDR1 is SGHAT, CDR2 FQDESV, per germline (reference sequence). The CDR3 loop spans 15 amino acids. V shed 5 bases, J shed 2 bases, and the junction held 9 bases outside the gene matches. The DNA of the CDR3 is TGTGCCAGCAGCCTCCTCGGGCGGGGGACCTACGAGCAGTACTTC. This gives the protein CASSLLGRGTYEQYF.

The chain links TRBV11-2 to TRBJ2-7; D remains unclear. The CDR3 is 14 residues long. Germline V gene sequence: CDR1 SGHAT, CDR2 FQNNGV. V lost 6 bases to trimming and J lost 2 bases, with 14 bases between them. CDR3 sequence (DNA): TGTGCCAGCAGGCCTTTTCGTCCTACCTACGAGCAGTACTTC. Amino acid sequence: CASRPFRPTYEQYF. Full variable domain (outside the CDR3, taken from reference TRBV11-2 and TRBJ2-7): EAGVAQSPRYKIIEKRQSVAFWCNPISGHATLYWYQQILGQGPKLLIQFQNNGVVDDSQLPKDRFSAERLKGVDSTLKIQPAKLEDSAVYLCASRPFRPTYEQYFGPGTRLTVT.

This clonotype was observed a handful of times. This rearrangement joins TRBV20-1 to TRBJ2-7; no firm D call. This CDR3 comprises 13 residues. V dropped 6 bases and J dropped 0 bases, with 12 bases sitting between them. Per the germline V gene, CDR1 is DFQATT and CDR2 is SNEGSKA (reference sequence). The CDR3: CSAATLSSYEQYF. The CDR3 DNA follows: TGCAGTGCCGCGACTCTTAGCTCCTACGAGCAGTACTTC.

This clonotype occurred a few times. This chain connects TRBV6-4 to TRBJ2-2; D is unresolved. The CDR3 is made up of 13 amino acids. The germline V gene has CDR1 MRHNA and CDR2 SNTAGT. Trimming removed 0 bases at V and 7 bases at J, with 6 bases between. Here the CDR3 DNA reads TGTGCCAGCAGTGACTCGAGCGTCGGGGAGCTGTTTTTT. Residues: CASSDSSVGELFF.